Listed here are 10 T cell receptor beta chains from one sample, sequenced in a study of identical twins. TCRdb fed the 5' RACE reads into MiXCR, producing one record per CDR3 protein. The data contain about 660,000 distinct CDR3 sequences, 8.6% of them singletons. This same sample was also part of a study on yellow fever vaccine responses in identical twins.

The sample comprised PBMCs. The receptor set was obtained from a woman under 30 in good health.

This clonotype was seen repeatedly, ten times or more. The V call is TRBV7-9, the J call TRBJ2-2; the D is unclear. Germline lookup yields CDR1 SEHNR and CDR2 FQNEAQ (reference sequence). The CDR3 consists of 15 residues. V was trimmed by 1 base and J by 4 bases, leaving 10 bases between them. DNA for the CDR3: TGTGCCAGCAGCTTAGGCGGAAGAGGCACCGGGGAGCTGTTTTTT. This gives the protein CASSLGGRGTGELFF.

This clonotype was picked up a small number of times. The V call is TRBV6-1, the J call TRBJ2-2, with 8 bases that match TRBD1. This CDR3 contains 13 residues. CDR1 is MNHNS, CDR2 SASEGT, per germline. V shed 6 bases, J shed 5 bases, and the junction held 2 bases outside the gene matches. CDR3 amino acids: CASRDRATGELFF. The CDR3, as DNA: TGTGCCAGCAGGGACAGGGCAACCGGGGAGCTGTTTTTT.

The V call is TRBV7-2, the J call TRBJ2-6, with TRBD1 matching over 8 bases. V was clipped by 7 bases and J by 1 base; unmatched bases: 9. The length of the CDR3 is 17 residues. Germline V gives CDR1 SGHTA, CDR2 FQGNSA. The CDR3 DNA reads TGTGCCAGCAACAGGAGGGGGGACAGGTCTGGGGCCAACGTCCTGACTTTC. Translated, it gives CASNRRGDRSGANVLTF.

This clonotype has a handful of counts. V and J are TRBV20-1 and TRBJ2-7; the match to TRBD2 covers 9 bases. The CDR3 totals 16 residues. Losses at the gene ends were 1 base for V and 0 bases for J; bases not matched to a gene: 7. Per the germline V gene, CDR1 is DFQATT and CDR2 is SNEGSKA (reference sequence). CDR3 sequence: CSARATSGVYSYEQYF. As DNA, the CDR3 is TGCAGTGCTAGAGCGACTAGCGGTGTGTACTCCTACGAGCAGTACTTC.

This clonotype was observed at least ten times. DNA of the CDR3: TGTGCCAGCACCTCCCCTTTGAGCGGGAGCACAGATACGCAGTATTTT. It translates to CASTSPLSGSTDTQYF. This chain links TRBV12-3 or TRBV12-4 with TRBJ2-3; a possible D gene is TRBD2 (6 bases). Between the trimmed V and J ends, which lost 7 bases and 0 bases, there was a span of 17 bases. The CDR3 runs to 16 residues.

This clonotype was seen more than once but under ten times. The chain couples TRBV2 to TRBJ2-1, with TRBD2 matching 7 bases. The CDR3 is 15 residues long. Germline loops: CDR1 SNHLY, CDR2 FYNNEI. J lost 9 bases, V lost 9 bases, and 17 bases had no gene match. CDR3 amino acids: CASNMGGISGTEQFF. The CDR3, as DNA: TGTGCCAGTAACATGGGGGGGATTTCCGGGACTGAGCAGTTCTTC.

This clonotype was seen many times. This chain uses TRBV5-8 with TRBJ1-2; D is ambiguous. The CDR3 runs to 14 residues. The germline V gene encodes CDR1 SGHTS and CDR2 YDEGEE. V was pared by 0 bases and J by 6 bases, with 12 bases between. For the CDR3, the DNA is TGTGCCAGCAGCTTGGGGCGGACTAAAAATGGCTACACCTTC. It codes for CASSLGRTKNGYTF.

This clonotype has at least ten counts. The chain couples TRBV5-1 to TRBJ2-7, with D possibly TRBD1 on 5 matching bases. CDR1 SGHRS and CDR2 YFSETQ come from the germline V gene. This CDR3 is built from 14 residues. Trimming shortened V by 4 bases and J by 2 bases, and 13 bases separated the two germline ends. The CDR3 protein is CASSLDTETYEQYF. The CDR3 nucleotides are TGCGCCAGCAGCCTGGACACGGAGACCTACGAGCAGTACTTC.

This chain joins TRBV4-2 and TRBJ2-2; 10 bases map to TRBD2. The germline V gene has CDR1 LGHNA and CDR2 YNFKEQ. The J segment lost 4 bases and the V segment lost 0 bases, leaving 8 bases of the junction unmatched. This CDR3 is 18 amino acids long. The CDR3 loop reads CASSQDSLAGASTGELFF. CDR3 nucleotide sequence: TGTGCCAGCAGCCAAGATAGCCTAGCGGGAGCAAGCACCGGGGAGCTGTTTTTT.

About this clonotype: Given a much more abundant clone one base away, this may be a read error. The chain uses TRBV5-8 and TRBJ2-1; the D gene could be TRBD1 or TRBD2 (5 bases each). The CDR3 has 14 amino acids. Trimming removed 3 bases at V and 6 bases at J, with 13 bases between. CDR1 and CDR2 from the germline V gene are SGHTS and YDEGEE. CDR3 sequence reads: CASSSGAQSNEQFF. CDR3 nucleotides: TGTGCCAGCAGCTCCGGGGCCCAAAGCAATGAGCAGTTCTTC.